Reported below is one TCR beta chain. Its antigen remains undetermined. Base qualities are not provided; no much larger clone lies one nucleotide away. The receptor library was made with the immunoSEQ multiplex PCR assay. A mixture of 60 forward primers for TCR Vbeta segments and 13 reverse primers for TCR Jbeta segments was used in the multiplex PCR. Amplification of the CDR3 region of rearranged TCR beta genes was performed with a multiplex PCR assay on genomic DNA. On the Illumina HiSeq System, the amplified TCR beta libraries were sequenced as 87-base-pair reads. Processing in the source paper ran as follows. Across the roughly 670 repertoires, a later analysis counted some 81 million unique TCR beta chains, around 11 million of which were shared by at least two donors. Raw reads were error-corrected and collapsed into unique sequences by a nearest-neighbor algorithm in which closely related sequences were merged to remove PCR and sequencing errors. CDR3 sequences were aligned to IMGT reference sequences to assign V, D and J gene segments. Each retained sequence needed at least a six-nucleotide match to both a V gene segment and a J gene segment. Rearrangements were classified as productive when the CDR3 lacked stop codons and remained in frame with V and J, and all other rearrangements were classified as non-productive. Following IMGT convention, CDR3 was defined as the stretch from the second conserved V-encoded cysteine up to the conserved J-encoded phenylalanine. The earlier analysis of fewer than 750 of the donors excluded sequences that lacked an unambiguous match to a single V gene segment. In an earlier analysis of some 590 of the donors, a V segment was called functional when productive rearrangements were above 56.7%, and segregating when the standard deviation between donors exceeded 5%. A statistical classification framework was developed to diagnose cytomegalovirus status using the catalog of TCR beta chain sequences. In a later analysis, V and J genes were assigned by comparing TCR nucleotide sequences against IMGT/GENE-DB human TR gene sequences. In a later analysis, CDR3 sequences and most-parsimonious VDJ recombination scenarios were assigned using the TCRdist pipeline. In a later analysis, each TCR beta chain was defined by its CDR3 amino acid sequence together with its V-gene family, and reads without a unique V-gene family were excluded. To address suspected cross-contamination and a sequencing artifact, a later analysis removed several hundred highly shared, low-generation-probability nucleotide sequences. For each public chain, a later analysis derived a clonal expansion index from normalized ranks of inferred template counts within each repertoire. In a later analysis, generation probabilities were computed using a VDJ recombination model fitted to out-of-frame rearrangements, and the results were checked against IGoR. Hypergeometric tests were used in a later analysis to score TCR-TCR, TCR-HLA and TCR-CMV co-occurrence, with a repertoire-size bias correction applied to the TCR pairs. In a later analysis, false discovery rates were estimated by permuting HLA or CMV assignments 20 times. In a later analysis, co-occurring TCRs were grouped with DBSCAN, and TCRdist sequence similarity was added when clustering was performed within HLA-allele-positive subsets. For co-occurrence clustering, repertoires with fewer than 30,000 or more than 120,000 public chains were excluded, along with five repertoires with anomalous nucleotide sharing. In its TCRdb copy, this immuneACCESS table keeps in-frame sequences only and misses some clones. Where compared with another copy, unresolved V genes explain less than half of these, and the others have no known cause. V and J calls and clone size follow that table, whereas D and trimming were derived from the DNA. The sample contains 150,000 to 180,000 clones, more than 75% of them found a single time. The ten largest make up more than 2% of the sample.

The cohort was made up of 666 healthy bone marrow donors. All cohort members were sampled while nominally healthy, although unrecorded immune exposures were likely present. The donor tested CMV seronegative and was one of the 352 seronegative cohort members. A peripheral blood sample was provided by each donor, and peripheral blood mononuclear cells were used for TCR beta sequencing. Genomic DNA extraction from the blood cell samples was performed with the Qiagen DNeasy Blood Extraction Kit. This entry belongs to a study of cytomegalovirus exposure and HLA in healthy donors (dated by TCRdb to the late 2010s). As for the study more broadly: An earlier analysis of roughly 500 of the donors reported roughly 300 Gb of sequence data and about 120 million unique TCR beta sequences obtained from around 180 million T cells. Typing coverage differed by locus: A, B, C, DRB1 and DQB1 were typed in roughly 629-630 donors, DQA1 in about 510, DPA1 in nearly 610, and DPB1 in around 440. Every repertoire in the discovery cohort had been generated on one and the same sequencing platform. The study aimed to test whether signatures of past pathogen exposure could be identified by cataloging public T cell receptors. The study combined high-throughput TCR immunosequencing, statistical association of individual TCRs with disease status, and machine learning to predict cytomegalovirus infection status. Rather than drawing on any new phenotypic data, the later analysis identified candidate immune exposures from TCR beta sequences and the way those sequences occurred across donors. Besides the first cohort of roughly 700 subjects, a separate validation cohort made up of roughly 130 different subjects was used. A handful of DR-DQ haplotypes were handled as single units for association and clustering because linkage in the cohort was strong. Among over 350 genotyped donors of the cohort, an average of about 240,000 unique TCR beta nucleotide sequences were sequenced per donor, roughly a sixth of them non-productive. An early release that covered fewer than 800 HLA-typed donors contained approximately 300 gigabases of sequencing data and about 84 million unique TCR sequences. A later genetic analysis took genome-wide SNP genotypes for about three fifths of the 666 donors and used that subset as a discovery cohort. The T cell repertoires of under 700 subjects were profiled by immunosequencing and related to cytomegalovirus serostatus. HLA typing included class I and class II loci at four-digit resolution. To study patterns of TCR occurrence, a later analysis re-analyzed previously published TCR beta repertoires from several hundred donors and added high-resolution HLA genotyping. An earlier analysis of several hundred of the donors applied high-throughput TCR beta sequencing to assess whether each TCR beta V gene segment acted as functional or pseudogenic. Of the roughly 400 genotyped donors, over 65% fell in the genetic ancestry cluster associated with self-reported Caucasian donors. Donor age, sex, ethnicity and CMV serostatus were compiled alongside the repertoire data.

The full study reports these points: In the study, about 150 TCR beta chains were listed as associated with cytomegalovirus. In a later analysis, the rate of TCR association differed among HLA loci, with DRB1 alleles having the most associated TCRs and HLA-C alleles having the fewest. A further reported finding was that TCR beta sequences accurately predicted the HLA-A and HLA-B alleles for most subjects in the first cohort. A later analysis found that HLA-associated TCR beta chains were more clonally expanded and had lower generation probabilities than equally common non-associated chains. At a false discovery rate of 0.05, a later analysis linked roughly 17,000 TCR beta sequences to specific HLA alleles. Only TCR beta chains were sequenced in this cohort, and the absence of alpha or paired-chain data limited detectable features. Strong co-occurrence of HLA alleles, especially DR and DQ, made assigning TCR associations to individual alleles difficult. A cluster of highly shared sequence variants was judged likely to be a technical artifact of the sequencing pipeline. Cytomegalovirus status was reported to be diagnosed by the classifier with high specificity and sensitivity in both the original and validation cohorts. In a later analysis, several top co-occurrence clusters were reported to appear linked to parvovirus B19, influenza, CMV and Epstein-Barr virus. Because the 87-base-pair reads could not distinguish some IMGT-functional V segments, including TRBV6-2 and TRBV6-3, those segments were excluded. Because counts were too low, 15 or so rarely observed V segments, including chromosome 9 orphons, were excluded from the earlier analysis of 587 of the donors. Linkage disequilibrium might explain the correlated functional status among segregating V segments, but an unknown experimental factor could not be ruled out. Because HLA typing was unavailable for some donors at each locus, only the typed subset was used in association tests. Across donors, most TCR sequences were observed very rarely, whereas some public TCRs were present in many individuals. The authors suggested that the approach could potentially be extended to other disease states and immunological phenotypes. In a later genetic analysis, a missense DCLRE1C variant was associated with V-gene and J-gene trimming of TCR beta chains, and the association was replicated in an independent cohort. Broadly in line with IMGT annotations, most TCR beta V segments showed up in productive rearrangements about 90% or about 30% of the time in an earlier analysis of several hundred of the donors. In a later analysis, most CMV-associated TCR beta chains were found to appear HLA-restricted, with HLA associations seemingly driven largely by CMV exposure. Presence/absence analyses assumed roughly uniform sequencing depth across donors, an assumption that may not hold. Immune exposure information for the cohort was limited to CMV serostatus. In vitro tests confirmed that three of the cytomegalovirus-associated TCR beta chains recognize cytomegalovirus antigens. In a later genetic analysis, fewer N-insertions in productive TCRs were reported among donors in an Asian-associated ancestry cluster than the roughly 670-donor mean.

The germline V gene provides CDR1 SGHRS and CDR2 YFSETQ. Inclusive of the bounding cysteine and phenylalanine, the CDR3 is 14 residues long. The entry retains the CDR3 DNA only, 42 bases that are in frame from base 1. V loses 0 bases of germline sequence and J loses 4 bases, and the interval between the two ends is 10 bases. The TCR comes from a young woman in good health and CMV-seronegative. This chain is built from TRBV5-1 and TRBJ1-2, and TRBD1 may be the D gene, going by 5 matching bases. The sequenced material came from PBMCs. For the CDR3, the sequence is CASSLEGAGYGYTF. DNA sequence: TGCGCCAGCAGCTTGGAAGGGGCCGGCTATGGCTACACCTTC.